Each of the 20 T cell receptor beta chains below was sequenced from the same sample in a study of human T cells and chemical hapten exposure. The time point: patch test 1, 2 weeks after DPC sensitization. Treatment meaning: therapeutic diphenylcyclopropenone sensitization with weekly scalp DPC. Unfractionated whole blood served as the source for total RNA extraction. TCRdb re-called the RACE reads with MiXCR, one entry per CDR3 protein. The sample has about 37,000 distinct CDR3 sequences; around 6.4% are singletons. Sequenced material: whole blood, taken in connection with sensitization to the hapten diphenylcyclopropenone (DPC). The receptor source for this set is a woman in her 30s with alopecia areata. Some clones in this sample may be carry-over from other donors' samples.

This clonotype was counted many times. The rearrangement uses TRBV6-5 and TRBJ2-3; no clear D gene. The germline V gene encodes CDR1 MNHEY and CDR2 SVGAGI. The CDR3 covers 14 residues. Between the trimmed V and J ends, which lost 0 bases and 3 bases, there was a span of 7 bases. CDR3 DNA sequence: TGTGCCAGCAGTTACTCGGTCAGTACAGATACGCAGTATTTT. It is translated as CASSYSVSTDTQYF.

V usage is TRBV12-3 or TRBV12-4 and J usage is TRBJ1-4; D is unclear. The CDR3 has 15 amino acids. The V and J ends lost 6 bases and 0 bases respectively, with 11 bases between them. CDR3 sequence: CASSATGATNEKLFF. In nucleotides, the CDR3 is TGTGCCAGCAGCGCCACCGGGGCAACTAATGAAAAACTGTTTTTT.

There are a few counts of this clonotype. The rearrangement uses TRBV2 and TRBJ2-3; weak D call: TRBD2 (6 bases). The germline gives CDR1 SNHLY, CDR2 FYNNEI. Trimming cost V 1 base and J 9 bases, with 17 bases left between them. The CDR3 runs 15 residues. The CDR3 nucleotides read TGTGCCAGCAGTGAAGTGCGGGGCCAAGGGGCCACGCAGTATTTT. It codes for CASSEVRGQGATQYF.

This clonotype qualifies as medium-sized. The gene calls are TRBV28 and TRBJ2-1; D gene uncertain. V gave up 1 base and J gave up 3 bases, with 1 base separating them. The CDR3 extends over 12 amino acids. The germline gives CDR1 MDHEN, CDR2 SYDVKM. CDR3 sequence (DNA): TGTGCCAGCAGTTTATACTACAATGAGCAGTTCTTC. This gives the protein CASSLYYNEQFF.

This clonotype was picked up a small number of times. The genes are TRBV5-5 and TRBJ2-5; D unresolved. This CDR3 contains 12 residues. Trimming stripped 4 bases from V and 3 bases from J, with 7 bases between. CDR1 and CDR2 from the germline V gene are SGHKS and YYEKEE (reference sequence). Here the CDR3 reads CASSRPEETQYF. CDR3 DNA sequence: TGTGCCAGCAGCCGGCCCGAAGAGACCCAGTACTTC.

The CDR3: CASSQDKNGEKLFF. The CDR3 DNA reads TGTGCCAGCAGCCAAGATAAGAACGGTGAAAAACTGTTTTTT. The rearrangement links TRBV4-2 to TRBJ1-4; D ambiguous. V gave up 0 bases and J gave up 7 bases, with 9 bases separating them. The CDR3 spans 14 residues. Germline V gives CDR1 LGHNA, CDR2 YNFKEQ.

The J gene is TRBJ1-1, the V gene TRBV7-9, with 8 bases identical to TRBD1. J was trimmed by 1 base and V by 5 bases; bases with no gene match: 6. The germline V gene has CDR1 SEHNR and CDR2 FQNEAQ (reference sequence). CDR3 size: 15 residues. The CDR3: CASSLRTGKNTEAFF. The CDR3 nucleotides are TGTGCCAGCAGCCTTAGGACAGGGAAGAACACTGAAGCTTTCTTT. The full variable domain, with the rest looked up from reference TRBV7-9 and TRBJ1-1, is DTGVSQNPRHKITKRGQNVTFRCDPISEHNRLYWYRQTLGQGPEFLTYFQNEAQLEKSRLLSDRFSAERPKGSFSTLEIQRTEQGDSAMYLCASSLRTGKNTEAFFGQGTRLTVV.

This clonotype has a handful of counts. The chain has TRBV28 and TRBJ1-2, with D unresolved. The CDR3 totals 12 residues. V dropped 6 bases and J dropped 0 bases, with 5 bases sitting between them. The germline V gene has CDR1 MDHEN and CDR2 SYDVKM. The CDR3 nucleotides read TGTGCCAGCAGCCTTGCTAACTATGGCTACACCTTC. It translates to CASSLANYGYTF.

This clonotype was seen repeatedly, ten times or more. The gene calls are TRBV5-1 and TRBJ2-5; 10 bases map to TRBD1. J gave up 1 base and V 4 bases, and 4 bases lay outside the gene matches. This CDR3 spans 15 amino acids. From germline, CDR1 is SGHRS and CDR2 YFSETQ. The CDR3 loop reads CASSPGQGTQETQYF. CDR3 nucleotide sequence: TGCGCCAGCAGCCCGGGACAGGGGACCCAAGAGACCCAGTACTTC.

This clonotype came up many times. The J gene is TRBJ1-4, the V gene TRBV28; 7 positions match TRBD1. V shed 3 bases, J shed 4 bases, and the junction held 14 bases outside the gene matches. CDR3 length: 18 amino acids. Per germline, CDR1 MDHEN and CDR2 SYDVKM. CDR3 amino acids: CASSFRPGTDPRNEKLFF. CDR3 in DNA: TGTGCCAGCAGTTTTCGGCCGGGGACAGACCCTCGTAATGAAAAACTGTTTTTT.

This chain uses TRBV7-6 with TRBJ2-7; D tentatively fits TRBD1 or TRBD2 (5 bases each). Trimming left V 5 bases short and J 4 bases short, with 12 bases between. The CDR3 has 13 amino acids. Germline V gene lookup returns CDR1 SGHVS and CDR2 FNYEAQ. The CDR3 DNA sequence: TGTGCCAGCAGCAGGGACCGGTTTTACGAGCAGTACTTC. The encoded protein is CASSRDRFYEQYF.

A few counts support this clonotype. The CDR3 sequence is CASNGGGDTQYF. The CDR3 DNA sequence: TGTGCCAGCAACGGGGGGGGAGATACGCAGTATTTT. The V gene is TRBV28, the J gene TRBJ2-3; TRBD2 matches 8 bases. Germline values: CDR1 MDHEN, CDR2 SYDVKM. V dropped 7 bases and J dropped 5; count of bases not matched to a gene: 2. The CDR3 is 12 residues long.

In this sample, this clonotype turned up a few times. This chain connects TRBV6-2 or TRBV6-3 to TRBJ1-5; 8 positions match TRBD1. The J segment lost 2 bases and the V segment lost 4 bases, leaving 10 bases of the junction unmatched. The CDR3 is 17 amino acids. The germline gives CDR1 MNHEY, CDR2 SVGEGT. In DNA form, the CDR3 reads TGTGCCAGCAGTTTGTTCAGGGGGCGAAAGGGCAATCAGCCCCAGCATTTT. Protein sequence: CASSLFRGRKGNQPQHF.

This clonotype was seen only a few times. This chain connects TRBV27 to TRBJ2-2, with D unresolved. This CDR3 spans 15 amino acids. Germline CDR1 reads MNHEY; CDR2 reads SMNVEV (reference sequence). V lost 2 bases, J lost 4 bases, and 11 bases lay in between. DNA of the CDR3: TGTGCCAGCAGTTTAGCAATGACACTCACCGGGGAGCTGTTTTTT. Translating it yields CASSLAMTLTGELFF.

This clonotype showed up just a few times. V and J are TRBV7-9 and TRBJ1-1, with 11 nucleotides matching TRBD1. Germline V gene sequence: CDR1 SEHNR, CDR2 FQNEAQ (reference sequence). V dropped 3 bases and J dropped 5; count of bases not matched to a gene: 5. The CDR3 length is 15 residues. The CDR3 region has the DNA TGTGCCAGCAGCTTTCCGGACAGGGGGCGGACTGAAGCTTTCTTT. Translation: CASSFPDRGRTEAFF.

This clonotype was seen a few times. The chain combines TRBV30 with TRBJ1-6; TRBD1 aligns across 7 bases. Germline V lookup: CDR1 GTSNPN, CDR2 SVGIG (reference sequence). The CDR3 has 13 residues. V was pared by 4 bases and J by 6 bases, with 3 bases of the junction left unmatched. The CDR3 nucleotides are TGTGCCTGGACCGGGACAGTTAATTCACCCCTCCACTTT. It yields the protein CAWTGTVNSPLHF.

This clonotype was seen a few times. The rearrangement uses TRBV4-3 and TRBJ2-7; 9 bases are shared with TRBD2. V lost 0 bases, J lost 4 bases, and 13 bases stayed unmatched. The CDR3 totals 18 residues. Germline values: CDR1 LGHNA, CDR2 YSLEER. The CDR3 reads CASSQDLGSGGPAYEQYF. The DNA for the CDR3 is TGCGCCAGCAGCCAAGATCTAGGTAGCGGGGGCCCGGCTTACGAGCAGTACTTC.

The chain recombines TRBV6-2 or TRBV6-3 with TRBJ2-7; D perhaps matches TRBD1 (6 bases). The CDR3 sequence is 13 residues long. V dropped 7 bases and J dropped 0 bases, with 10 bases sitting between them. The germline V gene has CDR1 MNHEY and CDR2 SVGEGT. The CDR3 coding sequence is TGTGCCAGCAACGTGGGGGCCTCCTACGAGCAGTACTTC. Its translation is CASNVGASYEQYF.

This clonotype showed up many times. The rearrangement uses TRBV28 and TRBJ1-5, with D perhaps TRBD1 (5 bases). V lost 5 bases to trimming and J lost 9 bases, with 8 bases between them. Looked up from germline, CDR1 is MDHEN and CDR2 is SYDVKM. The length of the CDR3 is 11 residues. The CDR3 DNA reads TGTGCCAGCAGTGACAGAAGGCCCCAGCATTTT. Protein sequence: CASSDRRPQHF.

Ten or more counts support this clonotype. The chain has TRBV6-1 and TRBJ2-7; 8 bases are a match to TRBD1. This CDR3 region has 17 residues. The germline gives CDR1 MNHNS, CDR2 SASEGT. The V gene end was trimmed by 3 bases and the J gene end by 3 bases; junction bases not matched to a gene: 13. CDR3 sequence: CASSDIFRDRRNYEQYF. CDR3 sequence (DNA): TGTGCCAGCAGTGATATCTTCCGGGACAGGAGAAACTACGAGCAGTACTTC.